This T cell receptor beta chain derives from a study of cytomegalovirus exposure and HLA in healthy donors. The PCR had 60 Vbeta and 13 Jbeta primers. Generated by immunoSEQ multiplex PCR, the TCRdb table keeps only in-frame clones and is missing some. In the table there are 150,000 to 200,000 clones, around four fifths of which are singletons. This TCR derives from a man aged 18 to 35 in good health and CMV-seropositive. The sequencing input was PBMCs.

The CDR3 loop is CAISASGGFYNEQFF. Written as DNA, the CDR3 is TGTGCCATCAGTGCCTCAGGGGGGTTCTACAATGAGCAGTTCTTC. The chain has TRBV10-3 and TRBJ2-1; D is perhaps TRBD1 (7 bases). Trimming took off 4 bases at V and 3 bases at J, with 13 bases between the two ends. CDR3 length: 15 residues. Germline V CDR1 and CDR2: ENHRY, SYGVKD.